The clone carrying this TCR beta chain was detected a few times. The antigen is unknown. This entry belongs to a study of blood T cells in healthy people across ages. Study-wide results and limits: It was not possible, with unsorted PBMCs, to conclusively compare naive and antigen-experienced cells.

Those donating, healthy Caucasian individuals from Russia, were aged about 6 to 95. The CDR3 is 12 amino acids. Trimming took off 1 base at V and 6 bases at J, with 7 bases between the two ends. Germline V CDR1 and CDR2: DFQATT, SNEGSKA (reference sequence). Through a sample-barcoded 5' primer and a J-beta primer mix, a second PCR was run for roughly 6 to 11 cycles. Every cDNA molecule carried a tag from a template-switch adaptor bearing 12 random nucleotides. Each CDR3 protein gets one entry after TCRdb re-called the 5' RACE reads with MiXCR. This table holds about 1 million distinct CDR3 sequences, over 35% found once.

V gene TRBV20-1 combines with J gene TRBJ2-1; no clear D gene. Sequencing used blood. This sequence was found in an older woman in good health. Written as DNA, the CDR3 is TGCAGTGCTAGAGGCCGGATCAATGAGCAGTTCTTC. It encodes CSARGRINEQFF.